This T cell receptor (beta chain) was recovered during a study of blood T cell repertoires in COVID-19. Background on the study: The United States, Italy and Spain supplied acute and convalescent COVID-19 samples.

TCRdb keeps only in-frame clones here, not all; method: immunoSEQ multiplex PCR. This sample has about 110,000 clones, with 70% to 85% found just once. With 0 bases clipped from V and 0 bases from J, the junction kept 6 bases outside the gene matches. This CDR3 has 16 amino acids. Germline V gives CDR1 SGHKS, CDR2 YYEKEE (reference sequence). This rearrangement joins TRBV5-5 to TRBJ2-7, with 7 bases fitting TRBD1. The receptor was derived from an older woman with acute or convalescent COVID-19. The specimen was peripheral blood. CDR3 sequence reads: CASSLVSGTASYEQYF. The DNA for the CDR3 is TGTGCCAGCAGCTTGGTCTCCGGGACAGCCTCCTACGAGCAGTACTTC.